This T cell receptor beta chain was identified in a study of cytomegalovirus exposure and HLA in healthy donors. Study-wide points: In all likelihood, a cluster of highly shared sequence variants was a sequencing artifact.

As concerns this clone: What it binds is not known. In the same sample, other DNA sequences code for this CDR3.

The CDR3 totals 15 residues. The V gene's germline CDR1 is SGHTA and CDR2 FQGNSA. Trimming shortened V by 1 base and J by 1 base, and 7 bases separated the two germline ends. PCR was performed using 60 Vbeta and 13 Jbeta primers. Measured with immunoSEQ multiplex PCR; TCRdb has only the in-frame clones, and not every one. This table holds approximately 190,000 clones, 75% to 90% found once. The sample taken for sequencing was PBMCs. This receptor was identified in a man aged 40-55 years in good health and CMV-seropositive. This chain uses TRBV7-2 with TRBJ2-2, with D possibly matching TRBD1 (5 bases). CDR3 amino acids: CASSLVTGNTGELFF. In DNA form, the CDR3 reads TGTGCCAGCAGCTTAGTAACAGGGAACACCGGGGAGCTGTTTTTT.